A single sample is the source of the 14 T cell receptor beta chains below, sequenced in a study of shared clonotypes between healthy human individuals. Method: immunoSEQ multiplex PCR; TCRdb's copy keeps in-frame clones and lacks some. The sample yields 2 million or so clones, 85% to 95% seen once. Sample: naive CD4+ T cells sorted from blood. The sample's subset: CD45RA+ positively selected. These TCRs come from a man aged 18 to 29 in good health.

Concerning this clone: Other nucleotide sequences from this sample produce the same CDR3. This chain connects TRBV9 to TRBJ2-7; TRBD1 is a possible D gene (6 bases). CDR1 and CDR2 from the germline V gene are SGDLS and YYNGEE. The V and J ends lost 2 bases and 5 bases respectively, with 17 bases between them. CDR3 length: 15 amino acids. CDR3 residues: CASSVLAGVGDEQYF. The CDR3 coding sequence is TGTGCCAGCAGCGTCCTAGCAGGGGTTGGCGACGAGCAGTACTTC. Drawing the rest from reference TRBV9 and TRBJ2-7, the complete variable domain is DSGVTQTPKHLITATGQRVTLRCSPRSGDLSVYWYQQSLDQGLQFLIQYYNGEERAKGNILERFSAQQFPDLHSELNLSSLELGDSALYFCASSVLAGVGDEQYFGPGTRLTVT.

This clone was counted a single time. The chain recombines TRBV30 with TRBJ2-2, with D perhaps TRBD1 (6 bases). CDR1 and CDR2 from the germline V gene are GTSNPN and SVGIG (reference sequence). V lost 3 bases and J 1 base, leaving 9 bases between the germline ends. This CDR3 is built from 14 residues. In DNA, the CDR3 is TGTGCCTGGAGCAAGACAGGGAACACCGGGGAGCTGTTTTTT. Translated, it gives CAWSKTGNTGELFF. The variable domain in full, with the rest retrieved from reference TRBV30 and TRBJ2-2, is SQTIHQWPATLVQPVGSPLSLECTVEGTSNPNLYWYRQAAGRGLQLLFYSVGIGQISSEVPQNLSASRPQDRQFILSSKKLLLSDSGFYLCAWSKTGNTGELFFGEGSRLTVL.

This chain links TRBV4-3 with TRBJ2-7; tentatively, D is TRBD2 (6 bases). This CDR3 is 14 amino acids long. Trimming pared 6 bases from V and 0 bases from J, leaving 12 bases between. The V gene's germline CDR1 is LGHNA and CDR2 YSLEER. Here the CDR3 reads CASSQRVYSYEQYF. CDR3 nucleotide sequence: TGCGCCAGCAGTCAGCGGGTATACTCCTACGAGCAGTACTTC.

The chain links TRBV7-2 to TRBJ2-7, with D tentatively TRBD1 (6 bases). Trimming cost V 5 bases and J 7 bases, with 18 bases left between them. Germline CDR1 reads SGHTA; CDR2 reads FQGNSA. The CDR3 runs 14 residues. CDR3 bases: TGTGCCAGCAGCCCCGGGACAAGTTCGGGGGAGCAGTACTTC. It is translated as CASSPGTSSGEQYF.

The chain is built from TRBV19 and TRBJ2-1, with D perhaps TRBD1 (6 bases). The CDR3 has 15 amino acids. Between the trimmed V and J ends, which lost 3 bases and 2 bases, there was a span of 11 bases. Germline V gene lookup returns CDR1 LNHDA and CDR2 SQIVND (reference sequence). The CDR3 nucleotides are TGTGCCAGTAGTATCCGGGACAACACCTACAATGAGCAGTTCTTC. Translation: CASSIRDNTYNEQFF.

For this clone: At the DNA level, this CDR3 is encoded by other sequences in the same sample as well. The gene calls are TRBV30 and TRBJ2-3, with TRBD2 identical over 9 bases. After removal of 0 bases from V and 6 bases from J, the junction contained 4 bases not matched to a gene. Looked up from germline, CDR1 is GTSNPN and CDR2 is SVGIG (reference sequence). The CDR3 contains 14 residues. The CDR3 DNA follows: TGTGCCTGGAGTGTCGGCGGGGGGGCCGATACGCAGTATTTT. This sequence encodes CAWSVGGGADTQYF.

With respect to this clone: The junction does not match germline at one end; this may be a read error. J is TRBJ2-2 and V is TRBV7-7; the match to TRBD2 covers 10 bases. This CDR3 is 14 amino acids long. Germline CDR1 and CDR2: SSHAT and FNYEAQ (reference sequence). DNA for the CDR3: TGTGCTAGCAGCTTAGCGGGAGGCACCGGGGAGCTGTTTTTT. It encodes CASSLAGGTGELFF.

This clone occurred a few times. The chain's CDR3 is CACRQGSGNQPQHF. The CDR3 nucleotides are TGTGCCTGTCGACAGGGATCAGGCAATCAGCCCCAGCATTTT. The chain carries TRBV30 and TRBJ1-5, with 7 bases fitting TRBD1. The V gene end was trimmed by 6 bases and the J gene end by 2 bases; junction bases not matched to a gene: 7. Germline values: CDR1 GTSNPN, CDR2 SVGIG (reference sequence). The CDR3 is 14 amino acids. Combining the CDR3 with reference TRBV30 and TRBJ1-5 gives the whole variable domain SQTIHQWPATLVQPVGSPLSLECTVEGTSNPNLYWYRQAAGRGLQLLFYSVGIGQISSEVPQNLSASRPQDRQFILSSKKLLLSDSGFYLCACRQGSGNQPQHFGDGTRLSIL.

J is TRBJ1-1 and V is TRBV7-2; D is uncertain. The V gene's germline CDR1 is SGHTA and CDR2 FQGNSA. V was clipped by 2 bases and J by 7 bases, with 11 bases between them. The CDR3 length is 13 residues. The CDR3 coding sequence is TGTGCCAGCAGCTTAATGTGGGGAGGTGAAGCTTTCTTT. It codes for CASSLMWGGEAFF.

This sequence joins TRBV11-2 and TRBJ2-5, with 7 bases fitting TRBD2. The CDR3 is made up of 16 amino acids. Losses at the gene ends were 4 bases for V and 2 bases for J; bases not matched to a gene: 10. Germline values: CDR1 SGHAT, CDR2 FQNNGV. CDR3 nucleotide sequence: TGTGCCAGCAGCTCTACCTTACTAGCGTATCAAGAGACCCAGTACTTC. Translating gives CASSSTLLAYQETQYF.

Written as DNA, the CDR3 is TGTGCCATCATGGCAGGTAGGAACACTGAAGCTTTCTTT. Amino acid sequence: CAIMAGRNTEAFF. This chain connects TRBV6-5 to TRBJ1-1; D gene uncertain. The CDR3 is 13 amino acids. Germline CDR1 MNHEY, CDR2 SVGAGI. V lost 10 bases to trimming and J lost 1 base, with 13 bases between them.

The J gene is TRBJ2-2, the V gene TRBV7-6; D unclear. The length of the CDR3 is 14 residues. Germline-derived CDR1 and CDR2 are SGHVS and FNYEAQ. The ends were cut back, 3 bases at V and 1 base at J, with 6 bases in the middle. This CDR3 is CASSFAGNTGELFF. Here the CDR3 DNA reads TGTGCCAGCAGCTTTGCAGGGAACACCGGGGAGCTGTTTTTT.

The table lists this clone with a count of one. The chain couples TRBV4-3 to TRBJ2-1; D is perhaps TRBD1 (5 bases). V was pared by 0 bases and J by 3 bases, with 9 bases between. Per germline, CDR1 LGHNA and CDR2 YSLEER. The CDR3 totals 15 residues. Here the CDR3 reads CASSQDTRVYNEQFF. The CDR3, as DNA: TGCGCCAGCAGCCAAGATACCAGGGTCTACAATGAGCAGTTCTTC.

As to this clone: One end of the junction does not line up with germline, which may come from a read error. Other DNA sequences in the sample encode the same CDR3. The V and J genes are TRBV6-6 and TRBJ2-2; a possible D gene is TRBD1 (6 bases). The CDR3 spans 13 residues. Germline lookup yields CDR1 MNHNY and CDR2 SVGAGI (reference sequence). The CDR3 nucleotides read TGTGCCAGCAGTTCAGGGGCCGCCGGGGAGCTGTTTTTC. It codes for CASSSGAAGELFF.